This TCR beta chain stems from a study of tumor and adjacent non-tumor tissue in lung cancer. Across the study: The patients, roughly 9 men and roughly 5 women, were 31 to 76 with stage I to III disease. Each sample yielded a few million productive TCRbeta reads on average. Study observations and caveats: Compared with tumor, normal lung showed significantly lower TCR diversity.

TCRbeta libraries were built with three rounds of nested PCR, modified from ARM-PCR. From the multiplex PCR reads, TCRdb called clonotypes with MiXCR, one entry per CDR3 protein. The sample has 200,000 to 250,000 distinct CDR3 sequences, about 76% seen once. Regarding this clonotype: What it binds is unknown. A read error may explain this, as a much larger clone is one base away.

The template was RNA from unsorted bulk tissue. Donors were chemotherapy-naive, newly diagnosed lung cancer surgical patients in China, August–late 2014. CDR1 is SGHNT, CDR2 YENEEA, per germline. The V and J ends lost 5 bases and 13 bases, in that order; junction bases with no gene match: 16. The CDR3 loop spans 15 amino acids. Sequences were obtained from lung tumor tissue. The gene calls are TRBV11-3 and TRBJ2-1; 8 positions agree with TRBD1. The receptor was derived from a man in his fifties or sixties with non-small cell lung cancer. The CDR3 loop is CASSRQDRGGETQFF. CDR3 in DNA: TGTGCCAGCAGCCGCCAAGACAGGGGCGGAGAGACCCAGTTCTTC.